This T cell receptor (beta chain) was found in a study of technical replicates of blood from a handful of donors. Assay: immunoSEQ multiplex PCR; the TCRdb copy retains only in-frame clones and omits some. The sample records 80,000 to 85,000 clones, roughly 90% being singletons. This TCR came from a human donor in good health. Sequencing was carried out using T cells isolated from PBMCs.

CDR3 in amino acids: CASSQYTGPSSYEQYF. CDR3 sequence (DNA): TGTGCCAGCAGCCAGTACACAGGACCGAGCTCCTACGAGCAGTACTTC. The chain has TRBV4-2 and TRBJ2-7; D is perhaps TRBD1 (5 bases). Deletions cut 3 bases from V and 0 bases from J, with 15 bases between. The germline V gene encodes CDR1 LGHNA and CDR2 YNFKEQ. The CDR3 loop spans 16 amino acids.